The TCR beta chain described here comes from a study of Ad26.COV2.S vaccination and SARS-CoV-2 variants. Regarding treatment: roughly 19 received Ad26.COV2.S at low or high dose, single or two shots; about 5 received placebo; per-sample allocation not given. Day 63 after the first vaccine or placebo injection was the time point for sampling. This clone showed up just once. Produced via immunoSEQ multiplex PCR; TCRdb's table is partial and in-frame only. The table records about 400,000 clones, about four fifths of them present only once. Germline values: CDR1 SGHRS, CDR2 YFSETQ. Deletions cut 0 bases from V and 1 base from J, with 11 bases between. The CDR3 is 16 residues long.

Material: peripheral blood, obtained in a trial of Ad26.COV2.S vaccine versus placebo. This receptor was taken from a person between 18 and 59 years old who received the Ad26.COV2.S COVID-19 vaccine or a placebo. V gene TRBV5-1 combines with J gene TRBJ2-1; D is undetermined. CDR3 loop: CASSLALASSYNEQFF. The DNA of the CDR3 is TGCGCCAGCAGCTTGGCGTTGGCGTCTTCCTACAATGAGCAGTTCTTC.